This T cell receptor beta chain stems from a study of identifying expanded T cells in peripheral blood. Findings and caveats of the study: Two-week clone count variance significantly increased as total template count grew. Over two and four weeks, about 15 and 18 clones changed, versus around 1.3 between replicates.

Sequencing was performed with immunoSEQ multiplex PCR; in TCRdb, only in-frame clones are kept and a portion is missing. The data hold about 58,000 clones, with more than 70% observed a single time. With regard to this clone: What it binds is not known.

Healthy donors had no documented immune events, such as infections, while sampled. This CDR3 comprises 17 residues. From germline, CDR1 is MNHEY and CDR2 SMNVEV (reference sequence). V lost 4 bases, J lost 8 bases, and 24 bases lay in between. Material for sequencing was blood. The chain has TRBV27 and TRBJ2-1, with D possibly being TRBD2 (5 bases). The clonotype originates from a person aged 18 to 69 in good health. The CDR3 sequence is CASSSIAAVSPGDEQFF. The CDR3 DNA sequence: TGTGCCAGCAGTTCGATCGCTGCAGTATCCCCCGGGGATGAGCAGTTCTTC.